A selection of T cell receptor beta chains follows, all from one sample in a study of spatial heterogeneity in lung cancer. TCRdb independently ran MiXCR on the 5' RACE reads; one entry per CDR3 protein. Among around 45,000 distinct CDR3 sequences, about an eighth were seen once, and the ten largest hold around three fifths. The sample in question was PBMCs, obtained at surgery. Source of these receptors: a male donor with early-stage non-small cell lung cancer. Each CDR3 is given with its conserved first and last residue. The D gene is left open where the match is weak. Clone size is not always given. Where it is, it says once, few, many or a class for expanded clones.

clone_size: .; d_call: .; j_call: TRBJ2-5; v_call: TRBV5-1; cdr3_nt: TGCGCCAGCAGCTTTTGGCTGGAAGAGACCCAGTACTTC; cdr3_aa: CASSFWLEETQYF
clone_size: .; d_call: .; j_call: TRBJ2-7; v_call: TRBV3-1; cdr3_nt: TGTGCCAGCAGCCACTTCGGGACGGAGGGCGAGCAGTACTTC; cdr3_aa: CASSHFGTEGEQYF
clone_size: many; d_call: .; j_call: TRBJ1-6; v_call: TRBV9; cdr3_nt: TGTGCCAGCGCCGTTGGGGGTTTGCATTCACCCCTCCACTTT; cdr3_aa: CASAVGGLHSPLHF
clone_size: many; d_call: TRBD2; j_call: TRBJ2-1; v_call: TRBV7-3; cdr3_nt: TGTGCCAGCAGTTCCCCCCCGGGAGGCAACAATGAGCAGTTCTTC; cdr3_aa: CASSSPPGGNNEQFF
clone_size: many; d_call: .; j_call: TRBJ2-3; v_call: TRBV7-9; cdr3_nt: TGTGCCAGCAGCTTAGATAGGAGAGATACGCAGTATTTT; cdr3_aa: CASSLDRRDTQYF
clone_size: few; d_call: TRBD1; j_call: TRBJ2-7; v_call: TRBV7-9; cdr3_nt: TGTGCCAGCAGCCTGTACAGGGGGCTGGGAGAGCAGTACTTC; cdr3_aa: CASSLYRGLGEQYF
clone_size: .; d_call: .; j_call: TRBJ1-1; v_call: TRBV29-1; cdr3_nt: TGCAGCGTTGAAGTGGATGCGAACACTGAAGCTTTCTTT; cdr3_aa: CSVEVDANTEAFF
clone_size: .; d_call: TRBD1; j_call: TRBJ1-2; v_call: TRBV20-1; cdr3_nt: TGCAGTGCTGCCGGACAGGGCGAGAACTATGGCTACACCTTC; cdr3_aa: CSAAGQGENYGYTF
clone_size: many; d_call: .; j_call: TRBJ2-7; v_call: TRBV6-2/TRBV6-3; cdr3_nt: TGTGCCAGCAGTATATCCTACGAGCAGTACTTC; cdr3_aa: CASSISYEQYF
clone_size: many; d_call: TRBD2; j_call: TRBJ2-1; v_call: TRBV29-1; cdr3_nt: TGCAGCGTTAACGCGGGGGGTATCTATGAGCAGTTCTTC; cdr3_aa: CSVNAGGIYEQFF
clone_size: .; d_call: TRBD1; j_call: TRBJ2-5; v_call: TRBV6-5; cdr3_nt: TGTGCCAGCAGCACAGACAGGGGGTCAGGGACCCAGTACTTC; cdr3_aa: CASSTDRGSGTQYF
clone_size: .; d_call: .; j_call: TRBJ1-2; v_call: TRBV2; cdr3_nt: TGTGCCAGCAGTGAAGCTCAGAGACAGGCCGACTTC; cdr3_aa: CASSEAQRQADF
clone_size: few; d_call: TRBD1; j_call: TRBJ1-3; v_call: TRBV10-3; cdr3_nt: TGTGCCATCAGTGCGGGACAGATACGCTTCTCTGGAAACACCATATATTTT; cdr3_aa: CAISAGQIRFSGNTIYF
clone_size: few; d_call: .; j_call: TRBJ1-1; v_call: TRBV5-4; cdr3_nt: TGTGCCAGCAGCTTGGGCCAGGTGCTGCGGGAAGCTTTCTTT; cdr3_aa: CASSLGQVLREAFF
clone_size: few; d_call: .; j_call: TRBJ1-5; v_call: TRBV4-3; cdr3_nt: TGCGCCAGCAGCCAAGGGGCAATCGGTCAGCCCCAGCATTTT; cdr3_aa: CASSQGAIGQPQHF
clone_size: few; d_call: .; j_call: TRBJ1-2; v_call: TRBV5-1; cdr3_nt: TGCGCCAGCAGCTTGGCCGGGGAGAGCAGCTATGGCTACACCTTC; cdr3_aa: CASSLAGESSYGYTF